This entry is about one T cell receptor beta chain. Its cognate antigen has yet to be identified. The junction does not match germline at one end; this may be a read error. CDR1 and CDR2, per the germline V gene, are MGHRA and YSYEKL. Including cysteine and phenylalanine, the CDR3 has 18 amino acids. This entry keeps only the CDR3 DNA: 54 bases, framed from base 1. This sample was included in a study of regulatory T cells in long-lasting Graves disease (dated by TCRdb to 2020 to 2023). Background on the whole study: Persistent Graves' disease was defined as persistently positive TSH receptor autoantibodies together with antithyroid drug treatment for over 5 years. Persistent Graves' disease patients were compared with newly diagnosed Graves' disease patients by peripheral blood TCR sequencing and RNA sequencing. A total of some 35 samples underwent TCR sequencing: about 13 from persistent and 20 from newly diagnosed Graves' disease patients. The study was registered as a clinical trial and conducted in China. In the clinical cohort, patients with persistent Graves' disease had used antithyroid drugs for an average of about 10.3 years. On the study overall, not on this receptor specifically: The study examined only peripheral blood because the primary lesion, thyroid tissue, could not be accessed. A larger number of public clonotypes was shared among persistent patients (about 2,700) than among newly diagnosed patients (roughly 980). The authors noted that the small sample size was a limitation that may lower accuracy. Persistent Graves' disease patients showed lower TCR Shannon entropy and fewer highly expanded clones than newly diagnosed patients, suggesting clonal expansion. Only the TCR beta chain was sequenced and analyzed. Persistent disease showed preferential use of TRBV28, TRBJ1-2 and TRBJ2-5, whereas newly diagnosed disease favored TRBV20-1 and TRBJ2-1.

The library was produced with multiplex PCR. The sequencer was an Illumina HiSeq 4000. TCR beta libraries were built with iRepertoire HTBI primers and Arm-PCR amplification of CDR3 regions. Before sequencing, the PCR products went through gel purification. As for how the authors treated the data: A total of around 66 TRBV and 14 TRBJ segments were identified across samples and were used for gene usage analysis of CDR3 amino acid clonotypes. COPE and FqMerger were used to merge the filtered high-quality paired reads into contigs. Contigs were aligned with BLAST to IMGT TRBV, TRBD and TRBJ reference genes, and CDR3 was defined per IMGT. Clonotypes above 0.1% frequency were classified as highly expanded clones. Repertoire diversity was measured by Shannon entropy, and V-J evenness by the Gini coefficient. Clonotypes shared by more than one individual were considered public. TCRdb applied fastp at Q25 and MiXCR to the public reads, then kept only in-frame beta chains. Identical CDR3 proteins give one entry, which carries the most common genes and DNA. TCRdb assigned the V and J calls; the authors' analysis was not used. Across this sample there are 700,000 or so distinct CDR3 sequences, with about 32% seen only once. Of the sample, 40% to 50% is held by the ten largest clones.

Sample time point, as interpreted from the label and publication: persistent/refractory GD, antithyroid drugs over 5 years with positive TRAb. RNA was extracted from PBMCs in TRIzol for both TCR sequencing and RNA sequencing. Graves' disease was diagnosed according to American Thyroid Association guidelines. The patients came from an endocrinology department in Xi'an, China. Each patient gave about 8.1 milliliters of peripheral blood, collected in an EDTA anticoagulant tube. Ficoll Paque Plus density gradient separation was used to isolate PBMCs, and no additional T cell sorting was done. An Agilent 2100 Bioanalyzer and agarose gel were used to check RNA quality, while a NanoDrop 2000 measured RNA concentration.

The material sequenced was peripheral blood mononuclear cells (PBMCs), taken when the disease was refractory, from a patient treated with antithyroid drugs. The sequence joins TRBV4-1 to TRBJ2-5, with 14 bases aligning to TRBD2. This sequence was found in a female donor with Graves disease. The DNA reads TGCGCCAGCAGCCATGGACTAGCGGGAGGCAGTAACCAAGAGACCCAGTGCTTC. The resulting protein is CASSHGLAGGSNQETQCF.